This is a list of T cell receptor beta chains from one sample in a study of blood T cells in healthy people across ages. Via MiXCR, TCRdb re-called the 5' RACE reads, giving one row per CDR3 protein. Of 1.8 million or so distinct CDR3 sequences listed, 35% to 50% are singletons. Specimen: blood. The receptors derive from a human donor in good health. CDR3s include the opening cysteine and the closing phenylalanine or tryptophan. Each record gives: CDR3 DNA, CDR3 protein, D gene, J gene, clone size, V gene. The D gene is left open where the match is weak. Size tells how often a clone was seen (once, few, many) or the class of an expanded clone, and some rows leave it out.

CDR3 DNA: TGCAGTGCTCATCAGGGCTACGCCTATGGCTACACCTTC
CDR3 protein: CSAHQGYAYGYTF
D gene: -
J gene: TRBJ1-2
clone size: few
V gene: TRBV20-1

CDR3 DNA: TGTGCCAGCAGCCAGGGGGCAGTCGATCCTGAAGCTTTCTTT
CDR3 protein: CASSQGAVDPEAFF
D gene: TRBD1
J gene: TRBJ1-1
clone size: -
V gene: TRBV7-8

CDR3 DNA: TGTGCCAGCAGCTTGCTGGCGAGGACGGGAGAGACCCAGTACTTC
CDR3 protein: CASSLLARTGETQYF
D gene: -
J gene: TRBJ2-5
clone size: few
V gene: TRBV12-3/TRBV12-4

CDR3 DNA: TGTGCCAGCAGCTTAGTGTTAGAGGCCAAAAACATTCAGTACTTC
CDR3 protein: CASSLVLEAKNIQYF
D gene: -
J gene: TRBJ2-4
clone size: few
V gene: TRBV7-2

CDR3 DNA: TGTGCCAGCAGTGCTCGCCAGGTTGACACTGAAGCTTTCTTT
CDR3 protein: CASSARQVDTEAFF
D gene: -
J gene: TRBJ1-1
clone size: few
V gene: TRBV12-3/TRBV12-4

CDR3 DNA: TGTGCCAGCAGCTTTGGGAGTGATGAAGCTTTCTTT
CDR3 protein: CASSFGSDEAFF
D gene: -
J gene: TRBJ1-1
clone size: few
V gene: TRBV7-9

CDR3 DNA: TGTGCCAGCAGTTCACCGGGACGGGGTCAGCCCCAGCATTTT
CDR3 protein: CASSSPGRGQPQHF
D gene: -
J gene: TRBJ1-5
clone size: -
V gene: TRBV6-6

CDR3 DNA: TGCAGCTTTGGATTAAACAGGCCTTACTGGGTACAAAATCAGCCCCAGCATTTT
CDR3 protein: CSFGLNRPYWVQNQPQHF
D gene: -
J gene: TRBJ1-5
clone size: -
V gene: TRBV29-1

CDR3 DNA: TGCGCCAGCAGTCCAAGGAGAGCCACGGGAAACCAAGAGACCCAGTACTTC
CDR3 protein: CASSPRRATGNQETQYF
D gene: -
J gene: TRBJ2-5
clone size: -
V gene: TRBV4-1

CDR3 DNA: TGTGCCAGCAGTGCCGGACAGGGAGGGGATATCTATGGCTACACCTTC
CDR3 protein: CASSAGQGGDIYGYTF
D gene: TRBD1
J gene: TRBJ1-2
clone size: -
V gene: TRBV12-3/TRBV12-4

CDR3 DNA: TGTGCCAGCAGCTCCCAGCGGGGGGGATACACAGATACGCAGTATTTT
CDR3 protein: CASSSQRGGYTDTQYF
D gene: TRBD2
J gene: TRBJ2-3
clone size: few
V gene: TRBV7-2

CDR3 DNA: TGCAGTTCGGGCCGTAACTATGGCTACACCTTC
CDR3 protein: CSSGRNYGYTF
D gene: -
J gene: TRBJ1-2
clone size: few
V gene: TRBV20-1

CDR3 DNA: TGTGCCAGCAGCATACAGGGGGCAGATGGCTACACCTTC
CDR3 protein: CASSIQGADGYTF
D gene: TRBD1
J gene: TRBJ1-2
clone size: many
V gene: TRBV11-1

CDR3 DNA: TGCGCCAGCAGCTTGGCCGAAGGCTCTCTGCTCTATGGCTACACCTTC
CDR3 protein: CASSLAEGSLLYGYTF
D gene: -
J gene: TRBJ1-2
clone size: -
V gene: TRBV5-1

CDR3 DNA: TGTGCCAGCAGCTCGGACTCGGAATCACCCCTCCACTTT
CDR3 protein: CASSSDSESPLHF
D gene: -
J gene: TRBJ1-6
clone size: -
V gene: TRBV7-3

CDR3 DNA: TGTGCCAGCAGCTTAGTAGTGACTCACCTGGGGAATCAGCCCCAGCATTTT
CDR3 protein: CASSLVVTHLGNQPQHF
D gene: -
J gene: TRBJ1-5
clone size: -
V gene: TRBV7-8

CDR3 DNA: TGTGCTAGTGGTCTAAAGACAGGGGTTGGCCAAGAGACCCAGTACTTC
CDR3 protein: CASGLKTGVGQETQYF
D gene: TRBD1
J gene: TRBJ2-5
clone size: few
V gene: TRBV12-5

CDR3 DNA: TGCAGTGCTAGAACCGGGACAGGCCTTTACGGGCAGTACTTC
CDR3 protein: CSARTGTGLYGQYF
D gene: TRBD1
J gene: TRBJ2-5
clone size: -
V gene: TRBV20-1

CDR3 DNA: TGTGCCAGCAGCTTACAAAGGGTGCCAGGGATAAATAGAAGGATATACGAGCAGTACTTC
CDR3 protein: CASSLQRVPGINRRIYEQYF
D gene: -
J gene: TRBJ2-7
clone size: -
V gene: TRBV7-8

CDR3 DNA: TGTGCCAGCAGCTTAAGGGACGTACAGAATGAAAAACTGTTTTTT
CDR3 protein: CASSLRDVQNEKLFF
D gene: -
J gene: TRBJ1-4
clone size: -
V gene: TRBV7-2

CDR3 DNA: TGTGCCAGCAGCTCCCTAGGTGGGGGCCAAGAGACCCAGTACTTC
CDR3 protein: CASSSLGGGQETQYF
D gene: -
J gene: TRBJ2-5
clone size: few
V gene: TRBV7-3

CDR3 DNA: TGCAGCGCTGATCAACAGGGGGCCGAGCAGTACTTC
CDR3 protein: CSADQQGAEQYF
D gene: TRBD1
J gene: TRBJ2-7
clone size: -
V gene: TRBV29-1

CDR3 DNA: TGTGCCAGCAGCTTATACAGCTATAGCTACACCTTC
CDR3 protein: CASSLYSYSYTF
D gene: -
J gene: TRBJ1-2
clone size: -
V gene: TRBV7-2

CDR3 DNA: TGCAGCGTTGAAAAGGGGGAAAAACTGTTTTTT
CDR3 protein: CSVEKGEKLFF
D gene: -
J gene: TRBJ1-4
clone size: -
V gene: TRBV29-1

CDR3 DNA: TGCAGCGTTGAAGGGCAGAACCAAGAGACCCAGTACTTC
CDR3 protein: CSVEGQNQETQYF
D gene: -
J gene: TRBJ2-5
clone size: many
V gene: TRBV29-1

CDR3 DNA: TGTGCCAGCCGACGCGGTAATAAGTACCAAGAGACCCAGTACTTC
CDR3 protein: CASRRGNKYQETQYF
D gene: -
J gene: TRBJ2-5
clone size: few
V gene: TRBV6-6

CDR3 DNA: TGTGCCACCAGCAGTACTACGACAGGGAAGATCCACGAGCAGTACTTC
CDR3 protein: CATSSTTTGKIHEQYF
D gene: TRBD1
J gene: TRBJ2-7
clone size: -
V gene: TRBV15

CDR3 DNA: TGTGCCAGTTTCCAGACAGGCTTGAACACTGAAGCTTTCTTT
CDR3 protein: CASFQTGLNTEAFF
D gene: -
J gene: TRBJ1-1
clone size: -
V gene: TRBV12-3/TRBV12-4

CDR3 DNA: TGTGCCAGCAGTTTATCGCGGGGGGCCCTAGACAATGAGCAGTTCTTC
CDR3 protein: CASSLSRGALDNEQFF
D gene: TRBD2
J gene: TRBJ2-1
clone size: -
V gene: TRBV12-3/TRBV12-4

CDR3 DNA: TGCGCCAGCAGCTCCGGCGGTATCACCGGGGAGCTGTTTTTT
CDR3 protein: CASSSGGITGELFF
D gene: -
J gene: TRBJ2-2
clone size: -
V gene: TRBV5-1

CDR3 DNA: TGCAGCGTTGAGGGCAGTCCCCATTATGGCTACACCTTC
CDR3 protein: CSVEGSPHYGYTF
D gene: -
J gene: TRBJ1-2
clone size: once
V gene: TRBV29-1

CDR3 DNA: TGTGCCAGCAGCTTCTTGGCGGGGGGTTTTGATACGCAGTATTTT
CDR3 protein: CASSFLAGGFDTQYF
D gene: TRBD2
J gene: TRBJ2-3
clone size: -
V gene: TRBV27

CDR3 DNA: TGTGCCAGCAGCTTAGTTCCAGCGGGGACCTACAATGAGCAGTTCTTC
CDR3 protein: CASSLVPAGTYNEQFF
D gene: TRBD2
J gene: TRBJ2-1
clone size: few
V gene: TRBV7-8